Below are 9 T cell receptor beta chains sequenced from a single sample in a study of cytomegalovirus exposure and HLA in healthy donors (dated by TCRdb to about 2017). The receptor library was made with the immunoSEQ multiplex PCR assay. For the multiplex PCR, a mixture combining 60 forward primers for TCR Vbeta segments and 13 reverse primers for TCR Jbeta segments was used. TCRdb limited this immuneACCESS table to in-frame rearrangements with V and J called. A share of clones is missing; checked studies link under half to unresolved V genes, and the rest is unexplained. This sample lists around 190,000 clones; around 79% were detected once. The ten largest clones capture around 4.8% of the sample. The sequencing sample was made of PBMCs. The source of these receptors is a woman in her twenties or thirties in good health and CMV-seropositive.

J is TRBJ1-2 and V is TRBV6-6; D gene unclear. The CDR3 extends over 13 amino acids. V was pared by 0 bases and J by 8 bases, with 10 bases between. Germline V gene data show CDR1 as MNHNY and CDR2 as SVGAGI (reference sequence). The CDR3, as DNA: TGTGCCAGCAGTTACTCCGACTCTGAGGGCTACACCTTC. Amino acid sequence: CASSYSDSEGYTF.

This clone appeared once. This chain links TRBV7-8 with TRBJ1-6, with 7 bases that match TRBD1. V trimming: 5 bases; J trimming: 3 bases; junction bases outside the gene matches: 7. The germline gives CDR1 SGHVS, CDR2 FQNEAQ. CDR3 length: 16 residues. Here the CDR3 DNA reads TGTGCCAGCAGCCAGGGGGGAACTTACTATAATTCACCCCTCCACTTT. It codes for CASSQGGTYYNSPLHF.

This chain connects TRBV5-4 to TRBJ2-7; TRBD2 is a possible D gene (5 bases). Between the trimmed V and J ends, which lost 4 bases and 1 base, there was a span of 12 bases. From germline, CDR1 is SGHNT and CDR2 YYREEE (reference sequence). The CDR3 totals 14 residues. The DNA of the CDR3 is TGTGCCAGCAGCGTAGCGATTGGATCCTACGAGCAGTACTTC. It encodes CASSVAIGSYEQYF.

This sequence joins TRBV6-5 and TRBJ2-7, with D possibly being TRBD2 (5 bases). V lost 5 bases to trimming and J lost 4 bases, with 9 bases between them. CDR3 size: 12 residues. CDR1 and CDR2 (germline): MNHEY, SVGAGI. Here the CDR3 DNA reads TGTGCCAGCAGTCGGGGAGTTTACGAGCAGTACTTC. Protein sequence: CASSRGVYEQYF.

The chain is built from TRBV5-6 and TRBJ2-3; 7 positions match TRBD2. The CDR3 length is 12 residues. The trim removed 3 bases at V and 6 bases at J, leaving 1 base unmatched. Germline loops: CDR1 SGHDT, CDR2 YYEEEE. The DNA of the CDR3 is TGTGCCAGCAGCTGGGGGGGGGATACGCAGTATTTT. Its translation: CASSWGGDTQYF.

The chain carries TRBV11-2 and TRBJ2-7; 7 bases fit TRBD1. Germline CDR1 is SGHAT and CDR2 is FQNNGV. V was clipped by 6 bases and J by 1 base; unmatched bases: 9. The CDR3 runs 15 residues. DNA for the CDR3: TGTGCCAGCAGTTACCCAAGGGACAGTTCCTACGAGCAGTACTTC. Translating gives CASSYPRDSSYEQYF.

The rearrangement links TRBV18 to TRBJ2-7; 10 bases line up with TRBD1. The CDR3 totals 15 residues. Looked up from germline, CDR1 is KGHSH and CDR2 is LQKENI. After removal of 3 bases from V and 0 bases from J, the junction contained 2 bases not matched to a gene. CDR3 nucleotides: TGTGCCAGCTCACCCCGACAGGGGGCCTCCTACGAGCAGTACTTC. Its translation is CASSPRQGASYEQYF.

This clone was counted between two and nine times. V is TRBV6-5 and J is TRBJ2-5; 9 positions agree with TRBD1. V dropped 0 bases and J dropped 9; count of bases not matched to a gene: 5. The CDR3 spans 14 residues. The germline V gene has CDR1 MNHEY and CDR2 SVGAGI. The CDR3 region is CASSYSTGQGAQYF. In DNA, the CDR3 is TGTGCCAGCAGTTACTCGACGGGACAGGGAGCCCAGTACTTC.

V usage is TRBV11-2 and J usage is TRBJ2-5; weak D call: TRBD2 (7 bases). There are 15 residues in the CDR3. CDR1 and CDR2 (germline): SGHAT, FQNNGV. Trimming cost V 1 base and J 8 bases, with 17 bases left between them. Here the CDR3 reads CASSLGMGGPTTQYF. The CDR3 nucleotides are TGTGCCAGCAGCTTAGGGATGGGGGGGCCTACAACCCAGTACTTC.